The present entry profiles one T cell receptor (beta chain) with its context. Its antigen is undetermined. Genomic DNA of every subset was divided equally among multiple immunoSEQ plates. Each PCR replicate from the sorted subsets contained about 180 ng DNA, which is about 31,000 T cell genomes. Clones were sequenced by immunoSEQ multiplex PCR, and TCRdb holds only the in-frame ones, with some missing. The sample consists of hundreds of thousands of clones, roughly 96% of them appearing once. Per germline, CDR1 SEHNR and CDR2 FQNEAQ (reference sequence). V lost 1 base and J 7 bases, leaving 13 bases between the germline ends. CDR3 size: 14 residues. Naive CD8 populations comprised CD45RO-negative cells positively selected for CCR7, excluding terminally differentiated effector memory CD45RA+ cells. Adult donors, all healthy and HIV-negative, had no recent acute infections or vaccinations. These data belong to a study of shared clonotypes between healthy human individuals.

Findings of the study overall: Clonotypes that were shared across a few donors made up approximately 5% of naive CD4 clonotypes.

The chain combines TRBV7-9 with TRBJ1-2; D remains unclear. The sequence derives from a man younger than 40 in good health. The sample comprised naive CD8+ T cells sorted from blood. The CDR3 DNA reads as TGTGCCAGCAGCTTAGGGATGGTCGGGTTTGGCTACACCTTC. Translation: CASSLGMVGFGYTF.